The 11 T cell receptor beta chains presented below share a single source sample, sequenced in a study of CD8+ T cells in alopecia areata. As for treatment: oral pan-JAK inhibitor, 5-10 mg twice daily. Extracted RNA was reverse transcribed into cDNA, the sequencing template. Method: immunoSEQ multiplex PCR; TCRdb's copy keeps in-frame clones and lacks some. This sample has about 160,000 clones, with 65% found just once. Sequenced here: CD4+ T cells sorted from blood, sampled at week 4, from a patient treated with tofacitinib. These receptors all stem from a human donor with alopecia areata.

This rearrangement joins TRBV18 to TRBJ2-5; D gene ambiguous. Trimming left V 3 bases short and J 2 bases short, with 10 bases between. This CDR3 contains 14 residues. CDR1 KGHSH and CDR2 LQKENI come from the germline V gene. The CDR3 nucleotides read TGTGCCAGCTCACCGGGCGCCCCACAAGAGACCCAGTACTTC. Its translation is CASSPGAPQETQYF.

The genes are TRBV5-4 and TRBJ2-2, with TRBD2 identical over 7 bases. The CDR3 has 16 residues. Germline CDR1 SGHNT, CDR2 YYREEE (reference sequence). The V segment lost 7 bases and the J segment 1 base; nucleotides outside the gene matches: 10. CDR3 sequence: CASGPRSGVNTGELFF. DNA of the CDR3: TGTGCCAGCGGACCCAGGAGCGGGGTGAACACCGGGGAGCTGTTTTTT.

J is TRBJ2-3 and V is TRBV5-1; a weak D match, TRBD2 (6 bases). The CDR3 extends over 16 amino acids. With 3 bases removed from V and 2 bases from J, the gap between germline ends came to 16 bases. In germline, CDR1 is SGHRS, CDR2 YFSETQ. The CDR3 is CASSSGLPLPTDTQYF. The CDR3 DNA reads as TGCGCCAGCAGCTCGGGACTGCCGCTCCCCACAGATACGCAGTATTTT.

The chain couples TRBV27 to TRBJ1-2, with 10 nucleotides matching TRBD1. The CDR3 runs to 15 residues. Germline V gives CDR1 MNHEY, CDR2 SMNVEV (reference sequence). Unmatched junction bases numbered 8, after V lost 6 bases and J lost 4 bases. The DNA for the CDR3 is TGTGCCAGCAGGACAGGGGGCGCGGTTGGCTATGGCTACACCTTC. It yields the protein CASRTGGAVGYGYTF.

This clone was found a few times. J is TRBJ1-3 and V is TRBV12-5, with D possibly being TRBD1 (5 bases). The CDR3 consists of 13 residues. Trimming cost V 4 bases and J 3 bases, with 7 bases left between them. Germline CDR1 is LGHNT and CDR2 is FRNRAP. As DNA, the CDR3 is TGTGCTAGTGGTTCAGGGTTTGGAAACACCATATATTTT. Its translation: CASGSGFGNTIYF.

The chain carries TRBV25-1 and TRBJ1-6; TRBD1 matches at 11 bases. V shed 4 bases and J 10 bases; nucleotides not matched to a gene: 6. CDR3 length: 15 amino acids. CDR1 is MGHDK, CDR2 SYGVNS, per germline. CDR3 sequence: CASSADRGRESPLHF. In DNA, the CDR3 is TGTGCCAGCAGTGCGGACAGGGGGCGAGAATCACCCCTCCACTTT.

The chain is built from TRBV6-1 and TRBJ2-3; 12 positions agree with TRBD2. The CDR3 spans 17 residues. The germline V gene encodes CDR1 MNHNS and CDR2 SASEGT. The trim removed 3 bases at V and 1 base at J, leaving 5 bases unmatched. The CDR3 is CASSDLAGGTGTDTQYF. The CDR3 DNA follows: TGTGCCAGCAGTGACCTAGCGGGGGGGACTGGCACAGATACGCAGTATTTT.

The chain is built from TRBV23-1 and TRBJ1-2; 8 bases map to TRBD1. TRBV23-1 is placed among ORFs of uncertain function. The CDR3 totals 13 residues. The J segment lost 6 bases and the V segment lost 0 bases, leaving 0 bases of the junction unmatched. The CDR3 sequence: CASSQSRGHGYTF. The CDR3 region has the DNA TGCGCCAGCAGTCAATCCAGGGGGCATGGCTACACCTTC.

V and J are TRBV29-1 and TRBJ1-3, with D unresolved. The V end lost 0 bases, the J end lost 0 bases, and 12 bases lay between the germline ends. Germline values: CDR1 SQVTM, CDR2 ANQGSEA. This CDR3 has 16 residues. The CDR3: CSVEDFGGSSGNTIYF. CDR3 in DNA: TGCAGCGTTGAAGATTTTGGCGGAAGCTCTGGAAACACCATATATTTT.

This clone showed up just a few times. J is TRBJ1-6 and V is TRBV5-4; TRBD1 matches at 8 bases. Trimming cost V 3 bases and J 5 bases; bases outside gene matches: 7. The germline V gene encodes CDR1 SGHNT and CDR2 YYREEE (reference sequence). The CDR3 has 16 amino acids. The CDR3 nucleotides are TGTGCCAGCAGCTCCTGGACAGGGTTCGATAATTCACCCCTCCACTTT. Its protein product is CASSSWTGFDNSPLHF.

This chain joins TRBV4-2 and TRBJ1-2, with a possible D match to TRBD1 (5 bases). The CDR3 length is 14 residues. V was trimmed by 3 bases and J by 4 bases, leaving 12 bases between them. The germline CDR1 and CDR2 sequences are LGHNA and YNFKEQ. The CDR3, as DNA: TGTGCCAGCAGCCAGGCGGGACTGAGCTATGGCTACACCTTC. Its translation: CASSQAGLSYGYTF.